A selection of T cell receptor beta chains follows, all from one sample in a study of cytomegalovirus exposure and HLA in healthy donors. The data were produced by immunoSEQ multiplex PCR, yet TCRdb's version contains in-frame clones alone and is incomplete. The sample's table shows 45,000 to 70,000 clones. Sequencing was performed on PBMCs. Every receptor here comes from a woman in her fifties or sixties in good health and CMV-seropositive. Each CDR3 is given with its conserved first and last residue. Fields, in order: V gene, D gene, J gene, CDR3 protein, CDR3 DNA. D genes are given only for firm matches.

>TRBV4-3|NA|TRBJ2-6
CASSQETGSGANVLTF
TGCGCCAGCAGCCAGGAAACAGGCTCTGGGGCCAACGTCCTGACTTTC
>TRBV10-2|TRBD1|TRBJ1-2
CASSATGGGYTF
TGCGCCAGCAGTGCGACAGGGGGGGGCTACACCTTC
>TRBV29-1|NA|TRBJ2-7
CSARERSYEQYF
TGCAGCGCCCGGGAGCGGTCCTACGAGCAGTACTTC
>TRBV19|NA|TRBJ1-5
CASRATSNQPQHF
TGTGCCAGTAGGGCCACTAGCAATCAGCCCCAGCATTTT
>TRBV10-1|TRBD2|TRBJ2-5
CASRSSGSETQYF
TGCGCCAGCAGGTCCAGCGGGAGTGAGACCCAGTACTTC
>TRBV6-5|TRBD1|TRBJ1-2
CASSYSGQGDYGYTF
TGTGCCAGCAGTTATTCTGGACAGGGCGACTATGGCTACACCTTC
>TRBV29-1|NA|TRBJ2-5
CSVDSARQETQYF
TGCAGCGTTGATTCAGCGAGACAAGAGACCCAGTACTTC
>TRBV19|NA|TRBJ1-5
CASSIEPGVGNQPQHF
TGTGCCAGTAGTATAGAGCCGGGGGTAGGCAATCAGCCCCAGCATTTT
>TRBV7-8|TRBD1|TRBJ1-1
CASSSRTGEAFF
TGTGCCAGCAGCTCCCGGACAGGAGAAGCTTTCTTT
>TRBV4-1|NA|TRBJ1-5
CASSLQGDGQPQHF
TGCGCCAGCAGCCTACAGGGTGACGGTCAGCCCCAGCATTTT
>TRBV4-2|NA|TRBJ2-7
CASSQVGSGYEQYF
TGTGCCAGCAGCCAAGTCGGTAGCGGCTACGAGCAGTACTTC
>TRBV5-1|NA|TRBJ1-1
CASSPGDLSTEAFF
TGCGCCAGCAGCCCAGGGGATTTAAGCACTGAAGCTTTCTTT
>TRBV19|TRBD1|TRBJ1-2
CASNGQGEGYTF
TGTGCCAGTAATGGACAGGGGGAAGGCTACACCTTC
>TRBV6-5|TRBD1|TRBJ2-7
CASGTGAAYEQYF
TGTGCCAGCGGGACAGGGGCTGCCTACGAGCAGTACTTC
>TRBV7-8|NA|TRBJ1-1
CASSPDRQTLEAFF
TGTGCCAGCAGCCCCGACCGACAGACGCTAGAAGCTTTCTTT
>TRBV11-2|NA|TRBJ1-5
CASSLATGSSNQPQHF
TGTGCCAGCAGCTTAGCTACAGGGAGTAGCAATCAGCCCCAGCATTTT
>TRBV5-1|TRBD1|TRBJ2-2
CASSSQGATGELFF
TGCGCCAGCAGCTCCCAGGGGGCCACCGGGGAGCTGTTTTTT
>TRBV7-9|TRBD1|TRBJ2-7
CASSLSAGGSGEQYF
TGTGCCAGCAGCTTATCGGCAGGGGGATCGGGCGAGCAGTACTTC
>TRBV7-2|NA|TRBJ1-6
CASSSRTEASPLHF
TGTGCCAGCAGCTCGAGAACTGAGGCTTCACCCCTCCACTTT
>TRBV18|NA|TRBJ2-3
CASSRDPGGTDTQYF
TGTGCCAGCTCACGTGACCCAGGAGGGACAGATACGCAGTATTTT
>TRBV6-5|TRBD2|TRBJ2-7
CASSSRGSGSVEQYF
TGTGCCAGCAGTTCGCGAGGTAGCGGGAGTGTCGAGCAGTACTTC
>TRBV27|TRBD2|TRBJ2-7
CASSPRDSGVLRSYEQYF
TGTGCCAGCAGTCCCCGGGATAGCGGGGTCCTGAGATCCTACGAGCAGTACTTC
>TRBV6-1|NA|TRBJ1-5
CASSEKGILNQPQHF
TGTGCCAGCAGTGAAAAGGGGATCCTCAATCAGCCCCAGCATTTT
>TRBV2|TRBD1|TRBJ2-5
CASSRPGQGAQETQYF
TGTGCCAGCAGCAGACCGGGACAGGGGGCCCAAGAGACCCAGTACTTC
>TRBV7-6|NA|TRBJ1-4
CASSLAQTVNEKLFF
TGTGCCAGCAGCTTAGCACAGACGGTTAATGAAAAACTGTTTTTT
>TRBV18|NA|TRBJ2-2
CASSPGTVTGELFF
TGTGCCAGCTCACCAGGAACAGTCACCGGGGAGCTGTTTTTT
>TRBV10-2|NA|TRBJ1-3
CAGSVPGSSGNTIYF
TGCGCCGGATCTGTTCCTGGGAGCTCTGGAAACACCATATATTTT
>TRBV30|NA|TRBJ1-1
CAWRRQPMNTEAFF
TGTGCCTGGAGACGACAGCCCATGAACACTGAAGCTTTCTTT
>TRBV9|NA|TRBJ1-1
CASSVGPMNTEAFF
TGTGCCAGCAGCGTAGGGCCCATGAACACTGAAGCTTTCTTT
>TRBV19|TRBD1|TRBJ1-5
CASSRQGGEQPQHF
TGTGCCAGTAGTCGACAGGGGGGTGAACAGCCCCAGCATTTT
>TRBV4-1|NA|TRBJ1-3
CASSRQGTGNTIYF
TGCGCCAGCAGCCGGCAGGGAACTGGAAACACCATATATTTT
>TRBV19|NA|TRBJ1-6
CASSIGRGVYSPLHF
TGTGCCAGTAGTATAGGTAGGGGTGTGTATTCACCCCTCCACTTT